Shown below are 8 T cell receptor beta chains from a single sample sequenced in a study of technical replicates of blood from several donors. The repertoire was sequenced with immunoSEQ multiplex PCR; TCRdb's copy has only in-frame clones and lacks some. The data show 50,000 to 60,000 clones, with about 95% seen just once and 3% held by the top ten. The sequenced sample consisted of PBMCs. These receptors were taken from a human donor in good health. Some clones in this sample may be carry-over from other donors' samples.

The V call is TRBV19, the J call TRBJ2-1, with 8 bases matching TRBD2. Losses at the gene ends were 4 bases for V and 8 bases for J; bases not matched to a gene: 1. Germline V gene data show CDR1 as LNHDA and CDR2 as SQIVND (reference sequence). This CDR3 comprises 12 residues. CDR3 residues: CASSTGGHEQFF. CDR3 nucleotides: TGTGCCAGTAGTACGGGGGGGCATGAGCAGTTCTTC.

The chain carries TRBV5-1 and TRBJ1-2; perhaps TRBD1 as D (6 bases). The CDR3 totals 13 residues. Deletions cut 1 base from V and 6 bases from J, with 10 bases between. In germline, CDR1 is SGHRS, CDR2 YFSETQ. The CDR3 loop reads CASSLSGGHGYTF. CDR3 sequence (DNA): TGCGCCAGCAGCTTGTCGGGGGGGCATGGCTACACCTTC.

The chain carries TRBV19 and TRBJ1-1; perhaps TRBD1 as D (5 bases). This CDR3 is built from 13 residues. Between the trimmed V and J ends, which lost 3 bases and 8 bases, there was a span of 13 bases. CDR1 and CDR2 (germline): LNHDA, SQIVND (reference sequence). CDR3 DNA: TGTGCCAGTAGTATGAGGTTTCGGACAGAAGCTTTCTTT. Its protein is CASSMRFRTEAFF.

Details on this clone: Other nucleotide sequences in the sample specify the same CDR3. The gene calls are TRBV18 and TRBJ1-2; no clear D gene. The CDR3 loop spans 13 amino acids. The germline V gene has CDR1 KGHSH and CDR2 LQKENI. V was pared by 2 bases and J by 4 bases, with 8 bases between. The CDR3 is CASSPGQIYGYTF. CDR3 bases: TGTGCCAGCTCACCAGGCCAGATCTATGGCTACACCTTC.

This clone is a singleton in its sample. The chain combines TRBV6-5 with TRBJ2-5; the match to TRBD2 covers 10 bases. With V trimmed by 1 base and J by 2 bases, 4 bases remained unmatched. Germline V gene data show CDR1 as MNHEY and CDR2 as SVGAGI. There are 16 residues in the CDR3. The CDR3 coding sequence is TGTGCCAGCAGTTACTATCTAGCGGGGGCTCAAGAGACCCAGTACTTC. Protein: CASSYYLAGAQETQYF.

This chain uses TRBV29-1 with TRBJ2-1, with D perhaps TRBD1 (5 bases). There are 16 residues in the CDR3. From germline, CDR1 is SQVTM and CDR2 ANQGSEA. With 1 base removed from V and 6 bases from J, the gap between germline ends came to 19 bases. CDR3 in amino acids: CSVEGSYRRVGNEQFF. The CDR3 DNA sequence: TGCAGCGTTGAAGGTTCCTACAGGCGCGTGGGCAATGAGCAGTTCTTC.

The DNA of the CDR3 is TGTGCCAGCCGACGACTAGCGGGAGGTAGGGGCAATGAGCAGTTCTTC. This encodes CASRRLAGGRGNEQFF. The chain has TRBV11-2 and TRBJ2-1; 13 positions agree with TRBD2. V gave up 8 bases and J gave up 6 bases; unmatched junction bases: 10. Looked up from germline, CDR1 is SGHAT and CDR2 is FQNNGV. The CDR3 extends over 16 amino acids. The variable domain in full, completed from reference TRBV11-2 and TRBJ2-1, reads EAGVAQSPRYKIIEKRQSVAFWCNPISGHATLYWYQQILGQGPKLLIQFQNNGVVDDSQLPKDRFSAERLKGVDSTLKIQPAKLEDSAVYLCASRRLAGGRGNEQFFGPGTRLTVL.

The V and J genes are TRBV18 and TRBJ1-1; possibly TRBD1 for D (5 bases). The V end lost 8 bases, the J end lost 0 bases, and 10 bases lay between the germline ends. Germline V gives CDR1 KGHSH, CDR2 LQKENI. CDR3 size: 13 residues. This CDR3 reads CASAGGVNTEAFF. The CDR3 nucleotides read TGTGCCAGCGCTGGGGGGGTGAACACTGAAGCTTTCTTT.